The clone carrying this TCR beta chain came up once. Each diagnosis drew on symptoms, thyroxine, TRAb, thyroid ultrasound and orbital computed tomography findings. Blood was sampled at initial diagnosis of hyperthyroidism, prior to onset of any ophthalmopathy symptoms. This record belongs to a study of T cells in Graves' hyperthyroidism and ophthalmopathy. Researchers took RNA transcripts and amplified the TCR beta CDR3 regions from them. When the TCR CDR3 underwent first-round RT-PCR, the HTBI primer set was used. TCRdb reanalysed the multiplex PCR reads using MiXCR and keeps one entry per CDR3 protein. The sample gives 280,000 or so distinct CDR3 sequences, roughly 15% of which show up once; 30% to 35% is in the top ten. The germline V gene encodes CDR1 WNHNN and CDR2 SYGVQD (reference sequence). V gave up 0 bases and J gave up 6 bases, with 11 bases separating them. This CDR3 is 14 amino acids long.

This chain uses TRBV10-1 with TRBJ1-2; D remains ambiguous. What was sequenced was blood. This clonotype originated in a woman in her fifties or sixties with Graves' hyperthyroidism that later progressed to Graves' ophthalmopathy. The CDR3, as DNA: TGCGCCAGCAGTGAGTCGGGAAGAACGAATGGCTACACCTTC. It translates to CASSESGRTNGYTF.